The rows below give T cell receptor beta chains drawn from one sample of a study of CD8+CD57+ T cells in acquired aplastic anemia. One entry per CDR3 protein, called by TCRdb with MiXCR from the reads. The table has around 170,000 distinct CDR3 sequences, 55% to 75% seen once. Sequenced input: sorted CD4+, CD8+, or CD8+CD57+ T cells (not recorded which) from PBMCs. The source of these receptors is a human donor in good health. CDR3s include the opening cysteine and the closing phenylalanine or tryptophan. D genes are given only for firm matches. Only some rows state a clone size, as once, few, many or a class for expanded clones.

CATSRELTGNTEAFF,TGTGCCACCAGCAGAGAGTTGACGGGCAACACTGAAGCTTTCTTT,NA,TRBV15,TRBJ1-1,NA
CASSWLAGGETQYF,TGTGCCAGCAGCTGGCTAGCGGGAGGAGAGACCCAGTACTTC,once,TRBV7-9,TRBJ2-5,TRBD2
CASSSPSGRKTDTQYF,TGTGCCAGCAGTTCCCCTAGCGGGAGGAAGACAGATACGCAGTATTTT,NA,TRBV2,TRBJ2-3,TRBD2
CASSRERSPFF,TGTGCCAGCAGCCGAGAGAGGTCACCGTTCTTC,many,TRBV28,TRBJ2-1,NA
CASSLRVDTQYF,TGTGCCAGCAGCTTGAGGGTAGATACGCAGTATTTT,NA,TRBV7-2,TRBJ2-3,NA
CASSPGHLGSYEQYF,TGCGCCAGCAGCCCTGGGCACTTGGGGTCCTACGAGCAGTACTTC,few,TRBV5-1,TRBJ2-7,NA
CASSGGDGQSALFGYTF,TGTGCCAGTAGTGGAGGCGATGGACAGTCGGCTCTATTCGGCTACACCTTC,once,TRBV19,TRBJ1-2,NA
CSARAGYNEQFF,TGCAGTGCTAGAGCGGGGTACAATGAGCAGTTCTTC,NA,TRBV20-1,TRBJ2-1,NA
CATSTDSGYEQYF,TGTGCCACCAGCACGGACAGCGGCTACGAGCAGTACTTC,few,TRBV15,TRBJ2-7,NA
CASSYGTGELFF,TGTGCCAGCAGTTATGGGACCGGGGAGCTGTTTTTT,many,TRBV6-5,TRBJ2-2,NA
CASSDTGDQQYF,TGTGCCAGCAGTGACACGGGAGACCAGCAGTACTTC,NA,TRBV2,TRBJ2-7,NA
CATSRVRDSSYEQYF,TGTGCCACCAGCAGGGTCCGGGACTCCTCCTACGAGCAGTACTTC,once,TRBV15,TRBJ2-7,NA
CASSLRFGQSYEQYF,TGTGCCAGCAGCTTACGGTTCGGACAGAGCTACGAGCAGTACTTC,NA,TRBV7-7,TRBJ2-7,NA
CASSYSKGLRETQYF,TGTGCCAGCAGTTACTCGAAAGGGCTTCGGGAGACCCAGTACTTC,many,TRBV6-6,TRBJ2-5,NA
CASSSQPTENTEAFF,TGTGCCAGCAGCTCTCAACCTACAGAGAACACTGAAGCTTTCTTT,NA,TRBV7-2,TRBJ1-1,NA
CASSPRLAGGQSGTQYF,TGTGCCAGCAGCCCAAGACTAGCGGGAGGCCAATCAGGGACCCAGTACTTC,once,TRBV7-9,TRBJ2-5,TRBD2
CASSPRDRDYYEQYF,TGTGCCAGTAGTCCCCGGGACAGGGACTACTACGAGCAGTACTTC,NA,TRBV19,TRBJ2-7,TRBD1
CASSLARPTVGEQFF,TGCGCCAGCAGCTTGGCCCGGCCCACGGTTGGCGAGCAGTTCTTC,NA,TRBV5-1,TRBJ2-1,NA
CASRTDRELHF,TGTGCCAGCAGGACTGACAGGGAACTCCACTTT,NA,TRBV6-5,TRBJ1-6,TRBD1